A selection of T cell receptor beta chains follows, all from one sample in a study of T cell repertoires in cytomegalovirus infection. Each CDR3 protein is one row after TCRdb ran MiXCR on the reads. This table holds around 180,000 distinct CDR3 sequences, about 20% found once. The sequencing sample was made of PBMCs. These receptors were obtained from a human donor in good health (CMV status not recorded). Some clones in this sample may be carry-over from other donors' samples. CDR3s include the opening cysteine and the closing phenylalanine or tryptophan. D genes are given only for firm matches. Some rows mark clone size as missing; the rest say once, few, many or name a class of expanded clone.

V: TRBV18
J: TRBJ1-4
size: NA
D: NA
CDR3: CASSHQPATNEKLFF
DNA: TGTGCCAGCTCACACCAACCTGCAACTAATGAAAAACTGTTTTTT

V: TRBV7-9
J: TRBJ2-1
size: NA
D: NA
CDR3: CASSPLDGYNEQFF
DNA: TGTGCCAGCAGCCCATTGGACGGTTACAATGAGCAGTTCTTC

V: TRBV7-8
J: TRBJ1-6
size: many
D: NA
CDR3: CASSLMVQGNSPLHF
DNA: TGTGCCAGCAGCTTAATGGTCCAGGGTAATTCACCCCTCCACTTT

V: TRBV7-2
J: TRBJ1-3
size: few
D: NA
CDR3: CASSSAPGSSGNTIYF
DNA: TGTGCCAGCAGCTCAGCCCCGGGGAGCTCTGGAAACACCATATATTTT

V: TRBV5-4
J: TRBJ2-7
size: many
D: TRBD2
CDR3: CASSPGLAGIYEQYF
DNA: TGTGCCAGCAGCCCGGGACTAGCGGGCATCTACGAGCAGTACTTC

V: TRBV11-3
J: TRBJ1-2
size: NA
D: NA
CDR3: CASNSLEGNGYTF
DNA: TGTGCCAGCAACTCTCTGGAGGGGAATGGCTACACCTTC

V: TRBV7-9
J: TRBJ2-2
size: many
D: NA
CDR3: CASSLARTITGELFF
DNA: TGTGCCAGCAGCTTAGCCAGGACTATCACCGGGGAGCTGTTTTTT

V: TRBV19
J: TRBJ2-7
size: few
D: NA
CDR3: CASSIGALSYEQYF
DNA: TGTGCCAGTAGTATCGGCGCCCTCTCCTACGAGCAGTACTTC

V: TRBV15
J: TRBJ2-1
size: NA
D: NA
CDR3: CATSRDGQRGSYNEQFF
DNA: TGTGCCACCAGCAGAGATGGGCAGCGTGGCTCCTACAATGAGCAGTTCTTC

V: TRBV6-5
J: TRBJ1-4
size: many
D: TRBD1
CDR3: CASSETGARGEKLFF
DNA: TGTGCCAGCAGTGAGACAGGGGCGCGAGGTGAAAAACTGTTTTTT

V: TRBV7-9
J: TRBJ1-6
size: NA
D: NA
CDR3: CASSLDGPGEMESPLHF
DNA: TGTGCCAGCAGCTTAGATGGCCCGGGGGAGATGGAGTCACCCCTCCACTTT